This T cell receptor (beta chain) was observed in a study of cytomegalovirus exposure and HLA in healthy donors. The table lists this clone with a few counts. No antigen is known for it. Regarding the study as a whole: Researchers counted 180 or so TCR beta chains as cytomegalovirus-associated.

PCR employed 60 Vbeta and 13 Jbeta primers. The repertoire was sequenced with immunoSEQ multiplex PCR; TCRdb's copy has only in-frame clones and lacks some. Found here are under 200,000 clones, 65% to 70% of them singletons; the top ten hold less than 5%. Trimming stripped 1 base from V and 4 bases from J, with 12 bases between. This CDR3 is 15 amino acids long. CDR1 is SGHRS, CDR2 YFSETQ, per germline. The chain couples TRBV5-1 to TRBJ1-3; D remains ambiguous. Input material: PBMCs. The sequence derives from a woman aged 18-29 years in good health and CMV-seropositive. In nucleotides, the CDR3 is TGCGCCAGCAGCTTGAGAGAGGGAACCGGAAACACCATATATTTT. It encodes CASSLREGTGNTIYF.